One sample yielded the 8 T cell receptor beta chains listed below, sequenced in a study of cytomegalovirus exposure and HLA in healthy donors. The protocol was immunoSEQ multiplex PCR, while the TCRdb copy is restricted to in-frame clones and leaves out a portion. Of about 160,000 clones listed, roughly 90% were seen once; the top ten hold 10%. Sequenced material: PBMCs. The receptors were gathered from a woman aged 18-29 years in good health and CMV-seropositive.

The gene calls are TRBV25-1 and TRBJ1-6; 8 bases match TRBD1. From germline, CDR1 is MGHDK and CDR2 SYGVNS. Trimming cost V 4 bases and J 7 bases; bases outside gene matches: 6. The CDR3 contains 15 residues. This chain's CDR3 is CASSGRTGLNSPLHF. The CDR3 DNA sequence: TGTGCCAGCAGTGGCCGGACAGGGCTAAATTCACCCCTCCACTTT.

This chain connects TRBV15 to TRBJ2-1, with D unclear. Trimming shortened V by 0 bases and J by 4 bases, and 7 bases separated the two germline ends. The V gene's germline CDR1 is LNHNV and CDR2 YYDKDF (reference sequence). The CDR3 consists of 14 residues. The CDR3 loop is CATSRDRQYNEQFF. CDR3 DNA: TGTGCCACCAGCAGAGATCGTCAGTACAATGAGCAGTTCTTC.

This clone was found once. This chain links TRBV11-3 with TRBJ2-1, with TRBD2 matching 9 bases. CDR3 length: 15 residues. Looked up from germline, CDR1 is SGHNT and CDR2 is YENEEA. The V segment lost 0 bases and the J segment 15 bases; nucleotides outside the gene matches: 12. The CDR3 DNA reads TGTGCCAGCAGCTTAGATGGCGGGAGGGCCGGGGTACTGTTCTTC. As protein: CASSLDGGRAGVLFF.

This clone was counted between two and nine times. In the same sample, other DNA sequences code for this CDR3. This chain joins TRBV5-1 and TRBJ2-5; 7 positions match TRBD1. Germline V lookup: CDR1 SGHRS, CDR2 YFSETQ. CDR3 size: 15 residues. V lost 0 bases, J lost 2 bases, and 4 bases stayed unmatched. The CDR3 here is CASSLGQGGQETQYF. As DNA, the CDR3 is TGCGCCAGCAGCTTGGGACAGGGTGGTCAAGAGACCCAGTACTTC.

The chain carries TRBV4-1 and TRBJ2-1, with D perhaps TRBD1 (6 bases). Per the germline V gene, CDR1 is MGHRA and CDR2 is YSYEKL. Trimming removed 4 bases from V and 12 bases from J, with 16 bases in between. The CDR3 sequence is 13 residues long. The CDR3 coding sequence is TGCGCCAGCAGCCCCCCTGAGGGGGTTTGGCAGTTCTTC. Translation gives CASSPPEGVWQFF.

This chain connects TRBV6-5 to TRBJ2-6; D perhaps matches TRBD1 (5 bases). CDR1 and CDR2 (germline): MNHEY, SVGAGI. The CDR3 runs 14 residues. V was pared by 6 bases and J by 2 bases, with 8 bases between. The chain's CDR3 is CASREGAGANVLTF. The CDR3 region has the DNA TGTGCCAGCAGGGAAGGGGCTGGGGCCAACGTCCTGACTTTC.

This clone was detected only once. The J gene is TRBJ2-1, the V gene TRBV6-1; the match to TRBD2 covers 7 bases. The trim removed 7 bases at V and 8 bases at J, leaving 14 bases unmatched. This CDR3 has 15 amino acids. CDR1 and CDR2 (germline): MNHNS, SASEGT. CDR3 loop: CASKGFPVAGYEQFF. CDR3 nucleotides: TGTGCCAGCAAGGGGTTCCCAGTAGCGGGCTATGAGCAGTTCTTC.

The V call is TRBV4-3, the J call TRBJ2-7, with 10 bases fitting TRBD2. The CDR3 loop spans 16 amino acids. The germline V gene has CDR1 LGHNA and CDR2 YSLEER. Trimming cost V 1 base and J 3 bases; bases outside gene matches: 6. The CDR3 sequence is CASSQVISGRFYEQYF. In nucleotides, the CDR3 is TGCGCCAGCAGCCAAGTCATTAGCGGGAGGTTCTACGAGCAGTACTTC.